Below are 14 T cell receptor beta chains sequenced from a single sample in a study of CD8 T cells in ankylosing spondylitis. TCRdb recomputed calls from the 5' RACE reads with MiXCR, one row per CDR3 protein. The sample holds 350,000 to 400,000 distinct CDR3 sequences, 20% seen once. Sequenced sample: blood, either unsorted or a sorted T cell fraction (not recorded which). The receptors shown here come from a male donor with ankylosing spondylitis or in good health (not recorded which).

V and J are TRBV12-3 or TRBV12-4 and TRBJ2-5; 8 nucleotides match TRBD1. There are 15 residues in the CDR3. The V gene end was trimmed by 6 bases and the J gene end by 2 bases; junction bases not matched to a gene: 8. This CDR3 is CASRRTGGSQETQYF. For the CDR3, the DNA is TGTGCCAGCAGACGAACAGGGGGAAGTCAAGAGACCCAGTACTTC.

This clonotype was recorded only once. This chain links TRBV6-5 with TRBJ2-3; the D gene is possibly TRBD2 (7 bases). The CDR3 consists of 14 residues. Germline-derived CDR1 and CDR2 are MNHEY and SVGAGI. The V and J ends lost 3 bases and 4 bases respectively, with 11 bases between them. The CDR3 DNA follows: TGTGCCAGCAGTTATGCGGGGGCCGCAGATACGCAGTATTTT. Amino acid sequence: CASSYAGAADTQYF.

This sequence joins TRBV10-3 and TRBJ2-5; 7 positions match TRBD1. This CDR3 spans 17 amino acids. The ends lost 6 bases at V and 7 bases at J; junction bases unmatched: 20. Germline CDR1 is ENHRY and CDR2 is SYGVKD. The CDR3 is CAIRIGDRSPQSGTQYF. In nucleotides, the CDR3 is TGTGCCATCAGGATAGGGGACAGATCACCCCAAAGCGGGACCCAGTACTTC.

This clonotype was seen more than once but under ten times. The genes are TRBV7-9 and TRBJ2-5; D unclear. The germline gives CDR1 SEHNR, CDR2 FQNEAQ (reference sequence). The V end lost 5 bases, the J end lost 0 bases, and 16 bases lay between the germline ends. CDR3 length: 16 residues. This chain's CDR3 is CASSDGVRSDQETQYF. For the CDR3, the DNA is TGTGCCAGCAGCGACGGCGTTCGGTCGGACCAAGAGACCCAGTACTTC.

The gene calls are TRBV2 and TRBJ2-2; D remains ambiguous. CDR1 and CDR2 (germline): SNHLY, FYNNEI. Deletions cut 6 bases from V and 3 bases from J, with 11 bases between. The CDR3 extends over 14 amino acids. The CDR3 loop reads CASRNPLDTGELFF. The DNA of the CDR3 is TGTGCCAGCAGGAACCCACTGGACACCGGGGAGCTGTTTTTT.

This clonotype was detected ten times or more. This chain connects TRBV11-2 to TRBJ1-1, with D possibly matching TRBD1 (6 bases). This CDR3 is 15 amino acids long. Germline V gene lookup returns CDR1 SGHAT and CDR2 FQNNGV. V gave up 1 base and J gave up 5 bases, with 14 bases separating them. Here the CDR3 reads CASSLGAGAKTEAFF. CDR3 coding DNA: TGTGCCAGCAGCTTAGGGGCGGGGGCGAAGACTGAAGCTTTCTTT.

V usage is TRBV6-9 and J usage is TRBJ2-2; D might be TRBD2 (6 bases). The V gene's germline CDR1 is MNHGY and CDR2 SVAAGI. CDR3 length: 14 amino acids. The V and J ends lost 7 bases and 6 bases respectively, with 15 bases between them. CDR3 DNA: TGTGCCAGCATTGGAGGGGAGGACCCCGGGGAGCTGTTTTTT. This translates into CASIGGEDPGELFF.

The V gene is TRBV2, the J gene TRBJ2-1; D not certain. The V end lost 10 bases, the J end lost 0 bases, and 16 bases lay between the germline ends. The CDR3 length is 15 residues. Germline V gives CDR1 SNHLY, CDR2 FYNNEI. The CDR3 coding sequence is TGTGCCACCCTCGGACCCGTAAGCTCCTACAATGAGCAGTTCTTC. It is translated as CATLGPVSSYNEQFF. Filled out from reference TRBV2 and TRBJ2-1, the complete variable domain reads EPEVTQTPSHQVTQMGQEVILRCVPISNHLYFYWYRQILGQKVEFLVSFYNNEISEKSEIFDDQFSVERPDGSNFTLKIRSTKLEDSAMYFCATLGPVSSYNEQFFGPGTRLTVL.

The chain has TRBV6-4 and TRBJ2-4; TRBD1 is a possible D gene (6 bases). Germline CDR1 MRHNA, CDR2 SNTAGT. The CDR3 runs 16 residues. With 4 bases removed from V and 6 bases from J, the gap between germline ends came to 19 bases. CDR3: CASSATFGQGRNIQYF. CDR3 DNA: TGTGCCAGCAGTGCAACCTTCGGGCAGGGGCGAAACATTCAGTACTTC.

The rearrangement joins TRBV28 to TRBJ2-5, with 10 bases fitting TRBD2. This CDR3 has 17 residues. Germline V gene sequence: CDR1 MDHEN, CDR2 SYDVKM. V was pared by 2 bases and J by 2 bases, with 8 bases of the junction left unmatched. The CDR3: CASSLRGLAEIQETQYF. The CDR3 DNA follows: TGTGCCAGCAGTTTACGAGGACTAGCGGAGATACAAGAGACCCAGTACTTC.

The chain has TRBV6-1 and TRBJ2-7; 8 bases are a match to TRBD1. Germline V CDR1 and CDR2: MNHNS, SASEGT. V lost 5 bases, J lost 3 bases, and 9 bases stayed unmatched. This CDR3 is 15 amino acids long. CDR3 region: CASSTAPGQVYEQYF. CDR3 DNA: TGTGCCAGCAGTACCGCACCGGGACAGGTCTACGAGCAGTACTTC.

In its sample, this clonotype was seen a few times. The chain uses TRBV7-9 and TRBJ2-3, with TRBD2 matching over 13 bases. Germline CDR1 and CDR2: SEHNR and FQNEAQ (reference sequence). The CDR3 covers 16 residues. V lost 3 bases and J lost 2; bases outside the gene matches: 2. CDR3 in DNA: TGTGCCAGCAGCTTGACTAGCGGGGGGATCACAGATACGCAGTATTTT. This sequence encodes CASSLTSGGITDTQYF.

This clonotype turned up a few times. This chain links TRBV4-2 with TRBJ2-7; D is ambiguous. The CDR3 is 14 amino acids. Germline CDR1 and CDR2: LGHNA and YNFKEQ. The V and J ends lost 4 bases and 0 bases respectively, with 10 bases between them. CDR3 nucleotide sequence: TGTGCCAGCAGCCCATTACCTACCTCCTACGAGCAGTACTTC. The encoded protein is CASSPLPTSYEQYF.

The V and J genes are TRBV4-2 and TRBJ2-7, with D possibly TRBD2 on 5 matching bases. Trimming took 2 bases from V and 6 from J, leaving 11 bases between them. The CDR3 runs 13 residues. Germline loops: CDR1 LGHNA, CDR2 YNFKEQ. CDR3 nucleotides: TGTGCCAGCAGCCAAATGACGGGGAGCGAGCAGTACTTC. This codes for CASSQMTGSEQYF.